Listed here is a single T cell receptor beta chain. As handled by the study authors: Reference gene primers were amplified, and this amplification served to estimate nucleated cell counts. Measured with immunoSEQ multiplex PCR; TCRdb has only the in-frame clones, and not every one. V and J calls and clone size are given by that table; D and trimming were obtained from the DNA. Found here are 270,000 or so clones, roughly nine tenths of them singletons; the top ten hold around 4.6%. This CDR3 is 14 amino acids long. Germline V CDR1 and CDR2: SNHLY, FYNNEI. The junction had 4 bases not matched to a gene; V was cut back by 6 bases and J by 0 bases. These data are taken from a study of blood T cell repertoires in COVID-19. As for the study in general: Acute and convalescent COVID-19 specimens originated in the United States, Italy and Spain.

Specimen: peripheral blood. This receptor was identified in a woman aged 40 to 50 who had recovered from COVID-19. This chain connects TRBV2 to TRBJ2-7; 8 nucleotides align to TRBD1. The CDR3 region is CASSRQGLSYEQYF. The CDR3 DNA follows: TGTGCCAGCAGCAGACAGGGGCTCTCCTACGAGCAGTACTTC.